A single T cell receptor (beta chain) is shown here with its context. The same CDR3 can be traced to other DNA sequences in this sample. J gave up 7 bases and V 1 base, and 1 base lay outside the gene matches. The CDR3 has 13 amino acids. Germline CDR1 and CDR2: MGHRA and YSYEKL. CD45RO-negative, CCR7-positively selected cells formed the naive CD8 fraction, excluding terminally differentiated effector memory CD45RA+ cells. This sample was taken from a study of shared clonotypes between healthy human individuals. Study-wide background: CD4 naive and CD4 memory each took three plates per donor, while CD8 naive took two and CD8 memory one.

The method was immunoSEQ multiplex PCR; TCRdb's version includes in-frame clones alone and lacks a portion of them. In the table there are around 610,000 clones, about 96% of which are singletons. What was sequenced was naive CD8+ T cells sorted from blood. This chain connects TRBV4-1 to TRBJ2-1; 7 bases are shared with TRBD2. This clonotype was obtained from a woman between 25 and 40 years old in good health. CDR3 DNA sequence: TGCGCCAGCAGCCAAGTCGGGGGGAATGAGCAGTTCTTC. Translating it yields CASSQVGGNEQFF.